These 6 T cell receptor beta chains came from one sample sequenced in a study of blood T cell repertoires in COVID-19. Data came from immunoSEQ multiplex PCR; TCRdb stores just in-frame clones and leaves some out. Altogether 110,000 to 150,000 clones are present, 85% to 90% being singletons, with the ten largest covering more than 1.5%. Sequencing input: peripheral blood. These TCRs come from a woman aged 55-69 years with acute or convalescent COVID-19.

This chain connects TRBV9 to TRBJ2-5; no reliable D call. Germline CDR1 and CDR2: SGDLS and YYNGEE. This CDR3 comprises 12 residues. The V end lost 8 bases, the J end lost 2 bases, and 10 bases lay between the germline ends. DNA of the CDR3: TGTGCCAGTAGCCCTCGTCAAGAGACCCAGTACTTC. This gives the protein CASSPRQETQYF.

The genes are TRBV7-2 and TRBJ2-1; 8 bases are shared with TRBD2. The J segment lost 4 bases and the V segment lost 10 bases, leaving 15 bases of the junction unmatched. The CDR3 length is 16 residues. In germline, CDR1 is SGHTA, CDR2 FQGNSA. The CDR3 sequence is CATAVVGAGGYNEQFF. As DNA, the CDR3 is TGTGCCACAGCGGTTGTAGGGGCGGGGGGATACAATGAGCAGTTCTTC.

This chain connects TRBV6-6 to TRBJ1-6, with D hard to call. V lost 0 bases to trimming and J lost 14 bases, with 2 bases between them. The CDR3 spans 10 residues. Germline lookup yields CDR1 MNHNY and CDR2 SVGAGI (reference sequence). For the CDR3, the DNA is TGTGCCAGCAGTTACTCCACCCTCCACTTT. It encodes CASSYSTLHF.

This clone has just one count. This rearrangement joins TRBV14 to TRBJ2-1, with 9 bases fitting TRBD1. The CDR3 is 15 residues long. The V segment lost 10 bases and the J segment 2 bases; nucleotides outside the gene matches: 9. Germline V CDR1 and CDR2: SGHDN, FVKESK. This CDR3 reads CAIRWGTGPYNEQFF. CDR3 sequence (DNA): TGTGCCATCAGGTGGGGGACAGGGCCCTACAATGAGCAGTTCTTC.

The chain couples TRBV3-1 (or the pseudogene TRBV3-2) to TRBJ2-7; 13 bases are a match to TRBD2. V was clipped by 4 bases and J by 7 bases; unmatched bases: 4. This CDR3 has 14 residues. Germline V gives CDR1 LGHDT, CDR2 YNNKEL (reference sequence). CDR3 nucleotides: TGTGCCAGCAGCCCCGGACTAGCGGGGGATGAGCAGTACTTC. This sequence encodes CASSPGLAGDEQYF.

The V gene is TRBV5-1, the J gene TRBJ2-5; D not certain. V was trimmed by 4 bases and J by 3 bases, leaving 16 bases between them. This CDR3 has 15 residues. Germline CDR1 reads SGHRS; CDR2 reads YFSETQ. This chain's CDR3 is CASSPLGATEETQYF. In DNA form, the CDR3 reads TGCGCCAGCAGCCCGCTCGGAGCTACCGAAGAGACCCAGTACTTC. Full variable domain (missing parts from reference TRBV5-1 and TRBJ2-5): KAGVTQTPRYLIKTRGQQVTLSCSPISGHRSVSWYQQTPGQGLQFLFEYFSETQRNKGNFPGRFSGRQFSNSRSEMNVSTLELGDSALYLCASSPLGATEETQYFGPGTRLLVL.